The 21 T cell receptor beta chains below all came from one sample that was sequenced in a study of CXCR3-negative and CXCR3-positive naive CD8 T cells. Study-level results: Greater hydrophobicity was found in TRB CDR3s of CXCR3-positive naive cells than of CXCR3-negative naive cells.

TRB cDNA libraries were made by UMI-labeled 5' RACE. TCRdb reprocessed the 5' RACE reads and stores each CDR3 protein as one record, lacking DNA. The table lists about 120,000 distinct CDR3 sequences. Their recognized antigens are unknown. The sequencing sample was made of naive CXCR3+ CD8+ T cells from blood. Subset defined: CD45RO-CCR7+CD27+CD95- naive CD8+ T cells expressing CXCR3 (TNR3+). The receptors shown here come from a human donor in good health. Some clones in this sample may be carry-over from other donors' samples.

The chain joins TRBV4-1 to TRBJ2-1. CDR1 MGHRA and CDR2 YSYEKL come from the germline V gene. The CDR3 length is 15 residues. The CDR3 loop is CASSQVRNRNNEQFF.

The rearrangement joins TRBV20-1 to TRBJ2-7. The V gene's germline CDR1 is DFQATT and CDR2 SNEGSKA (reference sequence). The CDR3 covers 15 residues. CDR3 amino acids: CSARESTAPSYEQYF.

V usage is TRBV20-1 and J usage is TRBJ1-2; TCRdb's D call of TRBD1 is untestable without DNA. CDR3 length equals 16 residues. Germline V gene lookup returns CDR1 DFQATT and CDR2 SNEGSKA (reference sequence). Here the CDR3 reads CSAPEGDFSVNYGYTF.

This CDR3 reads CASSLGWVNPATDTQYF. The V gene is TRBV5-1, the J gene TRBJ2-3; lacking DNA, the TRBD2 call made by TCRdb goes unchecked. The CDR3 covers 17 residues. Germline assignment: CDR1 SGHRS and CDR2 YFSETQ.

V usage is TRBV11-2 and J usage is TRBJ2-2. The V gene's germline CDR1 is SGHAT and CDR2 FQNNGV. CDR3 size: 14 residues. CDR3 sequence reads: CASSLVGNTGELFF.

The chain recombines TRBV6-2 or TRBV6-3 with TRBJ2-7; the D gene TCRdb calls, TRBD2, cannot be checked with no DNA. Germline CDR1 is MNHEY and CDR2 is SVGEGT. This CDR3 has 15 residues. CDR3 loop: CASRALAGDSYEQYF.

The chain links TRBV7-9 to TRBJ2-2; TCRdb selects TRBD1, and the lack of DNA leaves this call unchecked. The CDR3 extends over 17 amino acids. Germline loops: CDR1 SEHNR, CDR2 FQNEAQ (reference sequence). The CDR3 sequence is CASSHPWGQTNTGELFF.

CDR3 sequence reads: CASRASGLKYNEQFF. The chain carries TRBV12-3 or TRBV12-4 and TRBJ2-1; TCRdb gives TRBD2 as the D gene, but with no DNA this cannot be confirmed. The CDR3 loop spans 15 amino acids.

V is TRBV20-1 and J is TRBJ2-3; the TRBD1 assignment by TCRdb is unverifiable without DNA. The germline V gene encodes CDR1 DFQATT and CDR2 SNEGSKA (reference sequence). This CDR3 comprises 16 residues. CDR3 residues: CSGSRTRNRYTDTQYF.

CDR3 sequence: CASSFFGNQHF. This chain links TRBV28 with TRBJ1-5. The CDR3 spans 11 residues. Germline V CDR1 and CDR2: MDHEN, SYDVKM.

This chain links TRBV11-3 with TRBJ2-1; TCRdb indicates TRBD1, and absent DNA this call remains unverified. The CDR3 is made up of 15 amino acids. Germline V gene sequence: CDR1 SGHNT, CDR2 YENEEA. The CDR3 is CASSSPGTAGNEQFF.

CDR3 loop: CASSQEGTGADTGELFF. V gene TRBV3-1 combines with J gene TRBJ2-2; there is no DNA to check the TCRdb D call of TRBD1. This CDR3 has 17 residues. Germline loops: CDR1 LGHDT, CDR2 YNNKEL (reference sequence). Using reference TRBV3-1 and TRBJ2-2 for the parts outside the CDR3, the full variable domain is DTAVSQTPKYLVTQMGNDKSIKCEQNLGHDTMYWYKQDSKKFLKIMFSYNNKELIINETVPNRFSPKSPDKAHLNLHINSLELGDSAVYFCASSQEGTGADTGELFFGEGSRLTVL.

The J gene is TRBJ2-2, the V gene TRBV29-1; the D gene TCRdb calls, TRBD2, cannot be checked with no DNA. CDR1 is SQVTM and CDR2 is ANQGSEA in the germline V gene. This CDR3 is built from 16 residues. CDR3 protein: CSVGLAGGLNTGELFF.

This chain connects TRBV25-1 to TRBJ2-4. CDR1 is MGHDK, CDR2 SYGVNS, per germline. CDR3 size: 13 residues. CDR3 protein: CASSESVEKIQYF.

V gene TRBV7-9 combines with J gene TRBJ2-1; the D call of TRBD1 rests on TCRdb alone, since no DNA is present to check it. CDR3 length: 15 residues. CDR1 is SEHNR, CDR2 FQNEAQ, per germline (reference sequence). The CDR3 region is CASSLTGTVSDEQFF.

The chain is built from TRBV4-1 and TRBJ2-7; TCRdb proposes TRBD1, but this gene call is untestable without DNA. Per the germline V gene, CDR1 is MGHRA and CDR2 is YSYEKL. The CDR3 has 18 amino acids. The CDR3: CASSQVFKLRDRGLEQYF.

The chain couples TRBV29-1 to TRBJ2-7; TCRdb calls TRBD1, which cannot be checked without DNA. Germline CDR1 is SQVTM and CDR2 is ANQGSEA. CDR3 length equals 13 residues. The CDR3 loop reads CSVGLQGRYEQYF.

The rearrangement joins TRBV5-6 to TRBJ1-6; without DNA, the TCRdb call of TRBD1 cannot be checked. The germline gives CDR1 SGHDT, CDR2 YYEEEE. This CDR3 contains 15 residues. The CDR3 is CASRKGDIPHSPLHF. Supplemented by reference TRBV5-6 and TRBJ1-6, the full variable domain reads DAGVTQSPTHLIKTRGQQVTLRCSPKSGHDTVSWYQQALGQGPQFIFQYYEEEERQRGNFPDRFSGHQFPNYSSELNVNALLLGDSALYLCASRKGDIPHSPLHFGNGTRLTVT.

V usage is TRBV5-5 and J usage is TRBJ2-1; TCRdb indicates TRBD2, and absent DNA this call remains unverified. Germline V gene data show CDR1 as SGHKS and CDR2 as YYEKEE (reference sequence). This CDR3 is 15 amino acids long. The CDR3 sequence is CASSPGLAGRNEQFF.

The gene calls are TRBV28 and TRBJ1-6. The CDR3 extends over 14 amino acids. Germline-derived CDR1 and CDR2 are MDHEN and SYDVKM. The CDR3 loop is CASSLGEVNSPLHF.

The rearrangement uses TRBV6-6 and TRBJ1-4; TCRdb indicates TRBD1, and absent DNA this call remains unverified. This CDR3 has 17 amino acids. Germline V gene lookup returns CDR1 MNHNY and CDR2 SVGAGI (reference sequence). The CDR3 is CASSYSRVQGTNEKLFF.